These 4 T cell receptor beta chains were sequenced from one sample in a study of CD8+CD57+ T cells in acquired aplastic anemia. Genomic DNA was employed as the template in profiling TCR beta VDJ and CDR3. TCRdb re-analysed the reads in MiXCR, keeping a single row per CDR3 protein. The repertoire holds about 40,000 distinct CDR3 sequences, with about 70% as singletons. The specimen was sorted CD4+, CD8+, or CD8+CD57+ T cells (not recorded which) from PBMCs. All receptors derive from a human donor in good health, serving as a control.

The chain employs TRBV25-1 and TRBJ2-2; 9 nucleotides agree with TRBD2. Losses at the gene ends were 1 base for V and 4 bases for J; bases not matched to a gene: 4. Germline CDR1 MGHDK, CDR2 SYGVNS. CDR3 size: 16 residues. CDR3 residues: CASSEFGGRATGELFF. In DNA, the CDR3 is TGTGCCAGCAGTGAATTTGGCGGGAGGGCCACCGGGGAGCTGTTTTTT.

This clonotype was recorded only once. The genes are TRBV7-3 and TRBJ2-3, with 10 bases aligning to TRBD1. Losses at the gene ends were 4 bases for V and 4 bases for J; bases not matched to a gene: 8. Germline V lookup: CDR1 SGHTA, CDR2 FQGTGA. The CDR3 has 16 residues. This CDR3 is CASSSSGTGVADTQYF. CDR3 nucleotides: TGTGCCAGCAGCTCGTCCGGGACAGGGGTCGCAGATACGCAGTATTTT.

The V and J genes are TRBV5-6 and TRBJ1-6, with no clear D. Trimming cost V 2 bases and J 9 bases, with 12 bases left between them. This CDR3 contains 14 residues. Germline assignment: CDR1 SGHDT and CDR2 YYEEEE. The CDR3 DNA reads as TGTGCCAGCAGCTTAGGGCAGTGGGGTTCACCCCTCCACTTT. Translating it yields CASSLGQWGSPLHF. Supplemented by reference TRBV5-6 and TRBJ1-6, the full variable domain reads DAGVTQSPTHLIKTRGQQVTLRCSPKSGHDTVSWYQQALGQGPQFIFQYYEEEERQRGNFPDRFSGHQFPNYSSELNVNALLLGDSALYLCASSLGQWGSPLHFGNGTRLTVT.

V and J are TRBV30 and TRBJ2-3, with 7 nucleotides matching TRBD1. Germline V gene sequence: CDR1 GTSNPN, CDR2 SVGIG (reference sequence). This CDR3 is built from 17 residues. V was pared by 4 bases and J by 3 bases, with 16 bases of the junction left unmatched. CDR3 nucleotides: TGTGCCTGGACATCCGGGACAGCGGCCAGACCTACAGATACGCAGTATTTT. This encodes CAWTSGTAARPTDTQYF.